Sequencing of this T cell receptor (beta chain) was carried out in a study of cytomegalovirus exposure and HLA in healthy donors. Only one count was recorded for this clone. Primers: 60 Vbeta forward and 13 Jbeta reverse. Using immunoSEQ multiplex PCR, the repertoire was profiled, and TCRdb retains in-frame clones only, with some absent. Found here are under 150,000 clones, about three quarters of them singletons; the top ten hold roughly 1.3%. Sequencing was done on a sample of PBMCs. The TCR comes from a male donor in good health and CMV-seropositive.

The CDR3 sequence is CASLFKSEYTDAQTDTQYF. The CDR3 DNA reads as TGTGCCAGCCTCTTTAAGAGCGAGTATACTGATGCTCAGACAGATACGCAGTATTTT. The chain recombines TRBV7-6 with TRBJ2-3, with D unclear. The CDR3 runs to 19 residues. With 8 bases removed from V and 3 bases from J, the gap between germline ends came to 30 bases. CDR1 is SGHVS and CDR2 is FNYEAQ in the germline V gene.